This T cell receptor beta chain was profiled in a study of PD-1 blockade in classical Hodgkin lymphoma. This clone occurred once. The time point: cycle 4 day 1 (C4D1), after more than five weeks of nivolumab. Exposure to brentuximab vedotin varied, and each patient had relapsed following autologous stem cell transplantation. Method: immunoSEQ multiplex PCR; TCRdb's copy keeps in-frame clones and lacks some. The sample consists of 25,000 to 35,000 clones, 65% to 80% of them appearing once. The CDR3 covers 12 residues. Trimming removed 8 bases at V and 5 bases at J, with 15 bases between. The germline V gene encodes CDR1 GTSNPN and CDR2 SVGIG (reference sequence).

The V call is TRBV30, the J call TRBJ1-2; D is perhaps TRBD1 (5 bases). Specimen: peripheral blood mononuclear cells (PBMCs), collected before the fourth cycle of nivolumab. This clonotype originated in a human donor with classical Hodgkin lymphoma. DNA for the CDR3: TGTGCCCGCGGGGGACCTTTTTATGGCTACACCTTC. It translates to CARGGPFYGYTF. Filled out from reference TRBV30 and TRBJ1-2, the complete variable domain reads SQTIHQWPATLVQPVGSPLSLECTVEGTSNPNLYWYRQAAGRGLQLLFYSVGIGQISSEVPQNLSASRPQDRQFILSSKKLLLSDSGFYLCARGGPFYGYTFGSGTRLTVV.